This TCR beta chain came from a study of T cells in Graves' hyperthyroidism and ophthalmopathy. Germline CDR1 MNHNS, CDR2 SASEGT. Trimming removed 5 bases at V and 7 bases at J, with 14 bases between. The CDR3 spans 14 residues. Template material for amplifying TCR beta CDR3 regions consisted of RNA transcripts. An initial round of RT-PCR targeting the TCR CDR3 relied on the HTBI primer set. Each CDR3 protein is one row after TCRdb ran MiXCR on the multiplex PCR reads. This table has 250,000 to 300,000 distinct CDR3 sequences, about 17% appearing once. There are many counts of this clonotype. V gene TRBV6-1 combines with J gene TRBJ1-4; D is perhaps TRBD1 (5 bases). This clonotype originated in a woman in her sixties with Graves' ophthalmopathy. The sequenced material came from blood. Here the CDR3 reads CASSPLGAGEKLFF. CDR3 coding DNA: TGTGCCAGCAGTCCCCTCGGGGCAGGTGAAAAACTGTTTTTT.